This T cell receptor beta chain was captured by sequencing in a study of graft-versus-host responses after intestinal transplantation. Across the study: Recipients were all induced with anti-thymocyte globulin, then given tacrolimus and steroids for approximately three years.

This table comes from immunoSEQ multiplex PCR, and its TCRdb copy is limited to in-frame clones, with some not included. The table lists about 25,000 clones, approximately 93% of them singletons, with about 0.54% in the top ten. The germline V and J ends were trimmed by 4 bases and 2 bases, with 8 bases remaining between them. The CDR3 extends over 13 amino acids. Germline V gene lookup returns CDR1 WNHNN and CDR2 SYGVQD (reference sequence). This sample comprised PBMCs, obtained 156 days after intestinal transplant. The chain recombines TRBV10-1 with TRBJ1-2; weak D call: TRBD1 (5 bases). The sequence derives from a human patient who received an intestinal transplant, so some T cells may come from the graft donor. The DNA for the CDR3 is TGCGCCAGCAGTGGACAGCCCAACTATGGCTACACCTTC. Amino acid sequence: CASSGQPNYGYTF.